The rows below give T cell receptor beta chains drawn from one sample of a study of post-analysis software for immune sequencing data. TCRdb ran MiXCR on the PCR reads and lists one entry per CDR3 protein. Of about 810,000 distinct CDR3 sequences listed, approximately 53% are singletons. Sequenced material: blood. These receptors were taken from a girl aged 5 to 17 with multiple sclerosis. CDR3s include the opening cysteine and the closing phenylalanine or tryptophan.

>NA|TRBV7-7|16
CASSSGTSGRQETQYF
>TRBJ2-7|TRBV28|15
CASSFPLGSSYEQYF
>TRBJ1-1|TRBV5-5|13
CASSLGAAAGAFF
>TRBJ2-7|TRBV12-5|12
CASGLVSGEQYF
>TRBJ1-1|TRBV7-8|13
CASIRPGGTEAFF
>TRBJ2-6|TRBV15|13
CATSRGDRVVLTF
>TRBJ1-2|TRBV5-1|17
CASSLWTQGRINYGYTF
>TRBJ2-6|TRBV12-5|16
CASAGAGLSGANVLTF
>TRBJ2-3|TRBV7-3|16
CASSSSPGTGTDTQYF
>TRBJ2-5|TRBV10-3|13
CGTSGRLLETQYF
>TRBJ2-3|TRBV20-1|13
CSAFNRDPDTQYF
>TRBJ2-7|TRBV20-1|15
CSAKTELQSSYEQYF
>TRBJ2-3|TRBV12-3/TRBV12-4|16
CASSPTARARTDTQYF
>TRBJ2-7|TRBV29-1|13
CSVIDGTTYEQYF
>TRBJ1-6|TRBV12-5|18
CASGLPPDRRSYNSPLHF
>TRBJ2-7|TRBV4-1|15
CASSQSAQVPYEQYF
>TRBJ1-5|TRBV7-9|19
CASSRLHLIDPQGSQPQHF
>TRBJ2-1|TRBV7-9|17
CASSLRASGENYNEQFF
>NA|TRBV10-3|15
CAISELAGNSYEQYF
>TRBJ2-3|TRBV7-8|17
CASSLAGTSGGTDTQYF
>TRBJ2-5|TRBV2|12
CASRANQETQYF
>TRBJ2-1|TRBV20-1|15
CSAERSGGDYNEQFF
>TRBJ2-2|TRBV5-4|18
CASSLGAGTGANTGELFF
>TRBJ2-3|TRBV12-3/TRBV12-4|13
CASSGEFTDTQYF
>TRBJ2-1|TRBV12-3/TRBV12-4|16
CASSLVVLASYNEQFF
>TRBJ2-4|TRBV11-2|19
CASSSYGLILRQGENIQYF
>TRBJ1-1|TRBV29-1|12
CSGVWGNAEAFF
>TRBJ2-4|TRBV29-1|14
CSVELGQGKNIQYF
>TRBJ2-5|TRBV7-2|15
CASSLRASHQETQYF
>TRBJ1-1|TRBV12-3/TRBV12-4|14
CASSSSTGRTEAFF
>TRBJ2-3|TRBV4-2|16
CASSPYRTTGGDTQYF
>TRBJ2-3|TRBV10-3|15
CAISDDGGRPDTQYF
>TRBJ2-2|TRBV5-1|15
CASRTGTEYTGELFF
>TRBJ2-1|TRBV20-1|14
CSARSAVGHNEQFF
>TRBJ1-5|TRBV27|15
CASSDGQGSNQPQHF
>TRBJ2-7|TRBV15|14
CATSRDRVDYEQYF
>TRBJ1-5|TRBV12-3/TRBV12-4|13
CASSPYPMEPQHF
>TRBJ2-7|TRBV3-1|14
CASSHAGLAYEQYF
>TRBJ1-6|TRBV20-1|14
CSASAGMPNSPLHF
>TRBJ2-3|TRBV20-1|16
CSGIAGARTSTDTQYF
>TRBJ2-6|TRBV12-5|14
CASGSVAGANVLTF
>TRBJ1-1|TRBV15|13
CATRAGRNTEAFF
>TRBJ1-2|TRBV3-1|13
CASSLGLGGGYTF
>TRBJ2-3|TRBV12-3/TRBV12-4|18
CASSFSRAPTVYTDTQYF
>TRBJ2-7|TRBV12-3/TRBV12-4|14
CASSPRTGTYEQYF
>TRBJ2-3|TRBV5-1|14
CASAGSKTTDTQYF
>TRBJ2-3|TRBV29-1|13
CSSWDLSTDTQYF
>TRBJ1-2|TRBV7-9|17
CASSPLITDREHYGYTF
>TRBJ2-7|TRBV5-1|16
CASSLDRTLGTYEQYF
>TRBJ1-2|TRBV10-3|18
CAISESVVRRGNNYGYTF
>TRBJ1-1|TRBV20-1|14
CSARKQGGLTEAFF
>TRBJ2-5|TRBV20-1|10
CSAARETQYF
>TRBJ1-1|TRBV11-2|12
CASRWGNTEAFF
>TRBJ1-2|TRBV12-3/TRBV12-4|13
CASSLKRIGGYTF